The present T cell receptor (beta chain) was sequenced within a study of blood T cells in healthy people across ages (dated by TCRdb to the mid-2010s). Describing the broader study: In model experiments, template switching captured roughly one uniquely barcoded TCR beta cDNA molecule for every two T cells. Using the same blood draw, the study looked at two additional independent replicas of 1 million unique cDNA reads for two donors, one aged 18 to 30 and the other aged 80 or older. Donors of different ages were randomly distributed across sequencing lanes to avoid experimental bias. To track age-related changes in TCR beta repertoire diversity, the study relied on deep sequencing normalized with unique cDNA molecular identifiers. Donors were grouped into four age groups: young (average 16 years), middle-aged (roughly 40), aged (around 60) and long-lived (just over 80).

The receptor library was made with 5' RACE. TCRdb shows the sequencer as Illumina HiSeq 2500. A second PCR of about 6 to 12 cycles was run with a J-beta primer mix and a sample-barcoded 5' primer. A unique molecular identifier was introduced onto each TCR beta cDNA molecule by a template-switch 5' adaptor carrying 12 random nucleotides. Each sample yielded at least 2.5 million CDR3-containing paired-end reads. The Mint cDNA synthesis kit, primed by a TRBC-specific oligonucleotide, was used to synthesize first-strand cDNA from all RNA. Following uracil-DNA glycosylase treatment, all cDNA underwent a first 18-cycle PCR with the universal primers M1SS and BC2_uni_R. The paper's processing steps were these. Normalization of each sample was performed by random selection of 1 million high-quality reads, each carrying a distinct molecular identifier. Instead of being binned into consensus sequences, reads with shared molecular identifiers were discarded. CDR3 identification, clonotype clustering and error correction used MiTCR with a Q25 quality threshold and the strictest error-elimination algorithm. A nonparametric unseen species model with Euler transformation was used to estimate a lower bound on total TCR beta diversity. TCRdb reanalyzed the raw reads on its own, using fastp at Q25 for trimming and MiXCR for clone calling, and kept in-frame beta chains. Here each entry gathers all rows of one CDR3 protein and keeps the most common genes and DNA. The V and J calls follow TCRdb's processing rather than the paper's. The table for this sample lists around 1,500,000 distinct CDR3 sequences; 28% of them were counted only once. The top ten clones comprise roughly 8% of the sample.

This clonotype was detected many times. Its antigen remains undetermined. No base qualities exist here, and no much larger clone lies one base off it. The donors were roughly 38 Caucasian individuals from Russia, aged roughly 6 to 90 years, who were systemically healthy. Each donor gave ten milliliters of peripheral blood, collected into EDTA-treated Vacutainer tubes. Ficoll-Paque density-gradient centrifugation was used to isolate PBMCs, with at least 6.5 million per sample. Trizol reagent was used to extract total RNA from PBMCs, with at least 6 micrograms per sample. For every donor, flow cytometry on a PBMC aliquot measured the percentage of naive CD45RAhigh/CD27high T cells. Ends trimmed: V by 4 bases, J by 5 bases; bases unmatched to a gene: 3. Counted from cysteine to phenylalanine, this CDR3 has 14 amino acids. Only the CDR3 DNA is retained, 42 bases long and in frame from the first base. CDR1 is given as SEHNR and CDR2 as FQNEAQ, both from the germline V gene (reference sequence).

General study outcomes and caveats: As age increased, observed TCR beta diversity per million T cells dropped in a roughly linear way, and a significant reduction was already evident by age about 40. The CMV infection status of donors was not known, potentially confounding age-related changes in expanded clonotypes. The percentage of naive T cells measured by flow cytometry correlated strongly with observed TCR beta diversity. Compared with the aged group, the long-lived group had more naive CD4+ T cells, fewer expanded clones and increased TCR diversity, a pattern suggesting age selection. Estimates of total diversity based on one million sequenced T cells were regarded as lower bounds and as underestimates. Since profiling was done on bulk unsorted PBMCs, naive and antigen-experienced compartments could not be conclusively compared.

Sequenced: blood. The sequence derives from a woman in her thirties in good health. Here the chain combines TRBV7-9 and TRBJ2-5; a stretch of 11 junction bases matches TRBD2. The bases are TGTGCCAGCAGCTCGACTAGCGGGGATGAGACCCAGTACTTC. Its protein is CASSSTSGDETQYF.